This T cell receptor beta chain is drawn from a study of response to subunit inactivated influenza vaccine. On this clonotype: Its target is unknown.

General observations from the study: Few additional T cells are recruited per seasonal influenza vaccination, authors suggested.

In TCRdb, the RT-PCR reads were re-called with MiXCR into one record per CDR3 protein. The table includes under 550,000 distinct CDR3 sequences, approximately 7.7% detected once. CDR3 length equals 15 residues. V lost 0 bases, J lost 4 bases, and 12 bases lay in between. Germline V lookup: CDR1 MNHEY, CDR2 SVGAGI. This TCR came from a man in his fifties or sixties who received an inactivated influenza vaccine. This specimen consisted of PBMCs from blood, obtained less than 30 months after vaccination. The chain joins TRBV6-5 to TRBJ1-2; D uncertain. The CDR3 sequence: CASSYSRRSIYGYTF. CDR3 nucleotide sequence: TGTGCCAGCAGTTACTCGAGAAGGTCCATCTATGGCTACACCTTC.